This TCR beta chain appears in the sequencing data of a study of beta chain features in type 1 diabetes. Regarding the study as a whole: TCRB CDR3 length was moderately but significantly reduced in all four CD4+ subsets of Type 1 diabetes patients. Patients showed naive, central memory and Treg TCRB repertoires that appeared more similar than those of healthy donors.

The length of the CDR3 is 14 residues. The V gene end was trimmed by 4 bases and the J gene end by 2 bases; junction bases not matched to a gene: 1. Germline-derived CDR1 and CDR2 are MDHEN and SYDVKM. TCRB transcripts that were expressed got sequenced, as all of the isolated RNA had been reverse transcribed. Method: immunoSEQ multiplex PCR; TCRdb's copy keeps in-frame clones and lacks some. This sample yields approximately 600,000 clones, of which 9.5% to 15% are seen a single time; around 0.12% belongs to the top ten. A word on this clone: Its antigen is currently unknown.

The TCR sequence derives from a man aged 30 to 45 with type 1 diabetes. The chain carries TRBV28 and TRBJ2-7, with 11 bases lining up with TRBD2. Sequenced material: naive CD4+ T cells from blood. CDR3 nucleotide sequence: TGTGCCAGCAGTTCACTAGCGGGGGCCTACGAGCAGTACTTC. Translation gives CASSSLAGAYEQYF.